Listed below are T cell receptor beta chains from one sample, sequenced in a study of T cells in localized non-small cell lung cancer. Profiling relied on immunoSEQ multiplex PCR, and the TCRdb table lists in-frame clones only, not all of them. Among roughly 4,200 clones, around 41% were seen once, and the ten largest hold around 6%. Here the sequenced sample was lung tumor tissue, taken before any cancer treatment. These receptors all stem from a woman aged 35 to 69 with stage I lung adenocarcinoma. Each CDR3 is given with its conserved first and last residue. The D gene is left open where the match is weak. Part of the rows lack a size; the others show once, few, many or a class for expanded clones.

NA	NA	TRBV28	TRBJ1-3	TGTGCCAGCAGTTTATTGGGGAAAGTCGTCGGCTCTGGAAACACCATATATTTT	CASSLLGKVVGSGNTIYF
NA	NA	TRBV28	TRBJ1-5	TGTGCCACTAGGGCCCCTAGCAATCAGCCCCAGCATTTT	CATRAPSNQPQHF
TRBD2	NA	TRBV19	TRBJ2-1	TGTGCCAGTAGTATAGCGGGAGGGCACAATGAGCAGTTCTTC	CASSIAGGHNEQFF
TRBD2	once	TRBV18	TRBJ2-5	TGTGCCAGCTCACCCCTCACTAGCGGGAATGGAGAGACCCAGTACTTC	CASSPLTSGNGETQYF
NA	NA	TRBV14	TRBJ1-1	TGTGCCAGCAGCCAGGGAAGGGCGGCTTTCTTT	CASSQGRAAFF
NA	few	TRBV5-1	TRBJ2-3	TGCGCCAGCAGCTTGGTTGGATATTTCACAGATACGCAGTATTTT	CASSLVGYFTDTQYF
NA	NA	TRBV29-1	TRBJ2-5	TGCAGCGGTAGTCCCTGGACAGAGCAAGAGACCCAGTACTTC	CSGSPWTEQETQYF
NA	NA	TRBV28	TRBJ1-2	TGTGCCAGCATCCGTGGGACGGCCTATGGCTACACCTTC	CASIRGTAYGYTF
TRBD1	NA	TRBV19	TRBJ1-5	TGTGCCAGTTCCGGGACAGGGGTCGTCAGCAATCAGCCCCAGCATTTT	CASSGTGVVSNQPQHF
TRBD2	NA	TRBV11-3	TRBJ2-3	TGTGCCAGCAGCGGACTAGCGGGAGTCACAGATACGCAGTATTTT	CASSGLAGVTDTQYF
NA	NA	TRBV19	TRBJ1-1	TGTGCCAGTAGTATGGCACCCGGAGAGGGGTGGAGCACTGAAGCTTTCTTT	CASSMAPGEGWSTEAFF
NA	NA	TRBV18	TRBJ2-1	TGTGCCAGCTCACAAATAGGGTCAAGCGACAGTGAGCAGTTCTTC	CASSQIGSSDSEQFF
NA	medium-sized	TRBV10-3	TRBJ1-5	TGTGCCATCAGTGAGGGGGGACAATATAGCAATCAGCCCCAGCATTTT	CAISEGGQYSNQPQHF
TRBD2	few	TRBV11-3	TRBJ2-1	TGTGCCAGCAGCTTCACCAGCGGGGGGCGCTCCTACAATGAGCAGTTCTTC	CASSFTSGGRSYNEQFF
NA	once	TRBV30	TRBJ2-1	TGTGCCTGGGGACGGACAGTTTACAATGAGCAGTTCTTC	CAWGRTVYNEQFF
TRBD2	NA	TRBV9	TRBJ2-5	TGTGCCAGCAGTCGGTCTAGCGGGAAAGAGACCCAGTACTTC	CASSRSSGKETQYF
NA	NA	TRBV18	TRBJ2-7	TGTGCCAGCTCACCTGGGGGTAGCGGCTTCTACGAGCAGTACTTC	CASSPGGSGFYEQYF
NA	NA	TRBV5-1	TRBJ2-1	TGCGCCAGCAGCTCCCAGAGCTCCTACAATGAGCAGTTCTTC	CASSSQSSYNEQFF
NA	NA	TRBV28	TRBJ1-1	TGTGCCAGCAGTATTGATGGACGTGGGGTTTTGGGTGAAGCTTTCTTT	CASSIDGRGVLGEAFF
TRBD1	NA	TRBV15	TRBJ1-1	TGTGCCACCAGCAGAGATCAAGGACAGGGCACTGAAGCTTTCTTT	CATSRDQGQGTEAFF
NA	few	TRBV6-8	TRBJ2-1	TGTGCCATCAGTTGGGATCGACAGGAGCAGTTCTTC	CAISWDRQEQFF
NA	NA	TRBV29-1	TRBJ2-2	TGCAGCGTTGGGCTACCCACCGGGGAGCTGTTTTTT	CSVGLPTGELFF
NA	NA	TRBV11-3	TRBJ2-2	TGTGCCAGCAGCTTAGTCCAGGGGAGGGCCGGGGAGCTGTTTTTT	CASSLVQGRAGELFF
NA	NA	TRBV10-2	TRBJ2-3	TGCGCCACCGGATCGGGGCGAATCACAGATACGCAGTATTTT	CATGSGRITDTQYF
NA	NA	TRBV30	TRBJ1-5	TGTGCCTGGGGACAGTTCAATCAGCCCCAGCATTTT	CAWGQFNQPQHF
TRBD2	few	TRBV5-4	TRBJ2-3	TGTGCCAGCAGCTTAAGAGCGGGAGGTACAGATACGCAGTATTTT	CASSLRAGGTDTQYF